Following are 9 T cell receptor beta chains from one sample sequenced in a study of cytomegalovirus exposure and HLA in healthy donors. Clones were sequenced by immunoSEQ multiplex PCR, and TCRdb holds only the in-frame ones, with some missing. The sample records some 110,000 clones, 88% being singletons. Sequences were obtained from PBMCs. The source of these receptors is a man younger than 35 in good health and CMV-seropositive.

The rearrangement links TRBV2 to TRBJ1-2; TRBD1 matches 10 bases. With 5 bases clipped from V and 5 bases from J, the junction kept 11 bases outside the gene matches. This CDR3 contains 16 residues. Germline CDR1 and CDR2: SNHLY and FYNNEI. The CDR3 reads CASSKTGGLGEYGYTF. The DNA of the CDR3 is TGTGCCAGCAGTAAGACAGGGGGCTTAGGGGAATATGGCTACACCTTC.

CDR3 sequence: CASSLSPGTGANVLTF. The CDR3 DNA is TGTGCCAGCAGTTTATCACCCGGGACTGGGGCCAACGTCCTGACTTTC. V gene TRBV27 combines with J gene TRBJ2-6, with D tentatively TRBD2 (5 bases). From germline, CDR1 is MNHEY and CDR2 SMNVEV (reference sequence). Deletions cut 0 bases from V and 2 bases from J, with 8 bases between. The length of the CDR3 is 16 residues.

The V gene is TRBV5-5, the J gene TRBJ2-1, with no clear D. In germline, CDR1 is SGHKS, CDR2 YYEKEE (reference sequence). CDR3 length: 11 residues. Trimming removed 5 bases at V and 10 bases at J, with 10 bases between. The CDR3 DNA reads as TGTGCCAGCAGTTCTAGGTTCGAGCAGTTCTTC. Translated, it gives CASSSRFEQFF.

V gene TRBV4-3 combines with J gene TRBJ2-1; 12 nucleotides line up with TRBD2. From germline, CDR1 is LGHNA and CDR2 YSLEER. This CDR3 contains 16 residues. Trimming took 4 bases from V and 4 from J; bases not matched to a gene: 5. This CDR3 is CASSPTTSGGYNEQFF. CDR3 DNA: TGCGCCAGCAGCCCAACGACTAGCGGGGGATACAATGAGCAGTTCTTC.

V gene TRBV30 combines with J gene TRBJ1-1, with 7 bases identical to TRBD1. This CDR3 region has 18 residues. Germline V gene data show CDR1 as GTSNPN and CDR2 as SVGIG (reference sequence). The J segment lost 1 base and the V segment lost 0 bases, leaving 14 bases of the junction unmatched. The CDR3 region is CAWSVKPHLTGRNTEAFF. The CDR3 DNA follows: TGTGCCTGGAGTGTAAAACCCCACCTGACAGGGCGGAACACTGAAGCTTTCTTT.

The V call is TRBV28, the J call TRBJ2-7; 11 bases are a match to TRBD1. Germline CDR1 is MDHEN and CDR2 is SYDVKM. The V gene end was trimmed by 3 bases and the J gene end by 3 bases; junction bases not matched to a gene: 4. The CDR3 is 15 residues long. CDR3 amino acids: CASSFLGQGVYEQYF. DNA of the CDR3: TGTGCCAGCAGTTTCTTGGGACAGGGGGTCTACGAGCAGTACTTC.

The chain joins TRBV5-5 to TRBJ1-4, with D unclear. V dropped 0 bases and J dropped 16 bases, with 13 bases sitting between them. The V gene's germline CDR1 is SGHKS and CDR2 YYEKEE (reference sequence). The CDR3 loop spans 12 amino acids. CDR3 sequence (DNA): TGTGCCAGCAGCTTGGTGGCAGGCGACGAGTTTTTT. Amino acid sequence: CASSLVAGDEFF.

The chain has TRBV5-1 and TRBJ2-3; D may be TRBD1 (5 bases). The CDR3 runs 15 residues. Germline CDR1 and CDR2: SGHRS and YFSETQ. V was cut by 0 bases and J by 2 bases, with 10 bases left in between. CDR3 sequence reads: CASSLGQLHTDTQYF. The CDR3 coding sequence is TGCGCCAGCAGCTTGGGACAGCTGCACACAGATACGCAGTATTTT.

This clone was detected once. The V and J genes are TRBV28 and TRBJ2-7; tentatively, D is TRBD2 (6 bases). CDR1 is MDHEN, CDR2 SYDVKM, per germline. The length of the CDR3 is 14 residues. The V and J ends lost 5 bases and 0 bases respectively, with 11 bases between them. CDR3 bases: TGTGCCAGCAGTGCGACTAGTATCTCCTACGAGCAGTACTTC. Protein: CASSATSISYEQYF.